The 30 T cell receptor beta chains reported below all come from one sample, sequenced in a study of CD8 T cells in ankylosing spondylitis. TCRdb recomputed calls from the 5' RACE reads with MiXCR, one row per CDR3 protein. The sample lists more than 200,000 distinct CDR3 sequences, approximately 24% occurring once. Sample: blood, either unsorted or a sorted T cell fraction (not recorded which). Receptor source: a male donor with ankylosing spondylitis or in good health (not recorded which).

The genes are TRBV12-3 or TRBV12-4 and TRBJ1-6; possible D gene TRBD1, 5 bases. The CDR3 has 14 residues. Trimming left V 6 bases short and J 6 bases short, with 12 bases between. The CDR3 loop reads CASRGGIGNSPLHF. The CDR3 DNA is TGTGCCAGCAGGGGGGGGATTGGTAATTCACCCCTCCACTTT.

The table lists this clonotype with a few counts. The CDR3 is CATTRASSSYEQYF. CDR3 bases: TGTGCCACCACTAGGGCCTCTAGCTCCTACGAGCAGTACTTC. This chain joins TRBV6-1 and TRBJ2-7, with D perhaps matching TRBD2 (5 bases). Trimming took 10 bases from V and 0 from J, leaving 16 bases between them. Germline values: CDR1 MNHNS, CDR2 SASEGT. The CDR3 runs to 14 residues.

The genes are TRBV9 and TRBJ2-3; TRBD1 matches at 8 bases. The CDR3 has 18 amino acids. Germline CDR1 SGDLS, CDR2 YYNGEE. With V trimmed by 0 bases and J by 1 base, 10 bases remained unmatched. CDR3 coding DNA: TGTGCCAGCAGCGTAGGGGGGACAGGTGAGCCACGCACAGATACGCAGTATTTT. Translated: CASSVGGTGEPRTDTQYF.

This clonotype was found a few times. The CDR3 coding sequence is TGTGCCAGCAGCCCTACGTCGGCAGGGCGCTTGGTTGGCTACACCTTC. Its protein product is CASSPTSAGRLVGYTF. The V call is TRBV5-5, the J call TRBJ1-2; the D gene is possibly TRBD1 (5 bases). The CDR3 sequence is 16 residues long. V was cut by 4 bases and J by 7 bases, with 23 bases left in between. Germline V gene data show CDR1 as SGHKS and CDR2 as YYEKEE (reference sequence).

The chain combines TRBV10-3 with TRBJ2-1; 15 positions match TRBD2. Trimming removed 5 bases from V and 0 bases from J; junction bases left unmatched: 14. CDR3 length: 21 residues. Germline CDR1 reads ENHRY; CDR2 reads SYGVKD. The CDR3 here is CAISRLMGLAGGHNSYNEQFF. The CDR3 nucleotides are TGTGCCATCAGTAGACTCATGGGACTAGCGGGGGGCCACAACTCCTACAATGAGCAGTTCTTC.

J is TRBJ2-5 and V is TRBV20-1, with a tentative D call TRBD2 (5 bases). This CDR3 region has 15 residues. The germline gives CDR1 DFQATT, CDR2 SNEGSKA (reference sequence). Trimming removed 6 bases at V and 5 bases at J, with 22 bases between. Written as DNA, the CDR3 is TGCAGTGCCCCGACTATTCCAGCGCCGTATGAGACCCAGTACTTC. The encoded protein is CSAPTIPAPYETQYF.

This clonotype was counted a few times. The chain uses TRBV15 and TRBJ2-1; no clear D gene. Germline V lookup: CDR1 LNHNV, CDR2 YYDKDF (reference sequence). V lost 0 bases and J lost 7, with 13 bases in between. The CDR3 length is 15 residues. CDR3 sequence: CATSRDRARLNEQFF. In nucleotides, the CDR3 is TGTGCCACCAGCAGAGATCGGGCCAGGCTAAATGAGCAGTTCTTC.

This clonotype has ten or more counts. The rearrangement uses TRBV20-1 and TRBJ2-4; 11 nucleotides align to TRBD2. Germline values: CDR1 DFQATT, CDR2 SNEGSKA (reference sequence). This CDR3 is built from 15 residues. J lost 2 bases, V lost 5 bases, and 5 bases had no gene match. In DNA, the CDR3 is TGCAGTGCTCTACGACTAGCGGGGCCCAAAAACATTCAGTACTTC. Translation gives CSALRLAGPKNIQYF.

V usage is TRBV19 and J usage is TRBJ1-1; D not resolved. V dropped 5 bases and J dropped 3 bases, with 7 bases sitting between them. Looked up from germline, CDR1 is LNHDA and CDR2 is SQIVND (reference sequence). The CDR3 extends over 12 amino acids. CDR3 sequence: CASSFGHTEAFF. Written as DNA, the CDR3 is TGTGCCAGTAGTTTTGGACACACTGAAGCTTTCTTT.

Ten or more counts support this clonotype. The DNA of the CDR3 is TGTGCCAGCAGTGAATGGGGACAAAACTTAAACATTCAGTACTTC. Translated: CASSEWGQNLNIQYF. This chain links TRBV6-1 with TRBJ2-4, with D possibly matching TRBD1 (6 bases). The V and J ends lost 2 bases and 6 bases respectively, with 14 bases between them. This CDR3 comprises 15 residues. CDR1 is MNHNS and CDR2 is SASEGT in the germline V gene.

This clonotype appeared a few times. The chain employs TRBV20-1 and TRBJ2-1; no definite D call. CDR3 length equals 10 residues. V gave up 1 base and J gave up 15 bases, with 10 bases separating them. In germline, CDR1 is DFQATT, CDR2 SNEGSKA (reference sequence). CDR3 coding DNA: TGCAGTGCTAGAGCCCAGAGCTGGTTCTTC. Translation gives CSARAQSWFF.

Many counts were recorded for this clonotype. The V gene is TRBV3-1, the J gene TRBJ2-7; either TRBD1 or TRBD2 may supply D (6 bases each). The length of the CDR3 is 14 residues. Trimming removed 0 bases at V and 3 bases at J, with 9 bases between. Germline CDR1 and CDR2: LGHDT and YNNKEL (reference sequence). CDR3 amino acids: CASSQEGGLYEQYF. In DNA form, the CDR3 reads TGTGCCAGCAGCCAAGAAGGGGGACTCTACGAGCAGTACTTC.

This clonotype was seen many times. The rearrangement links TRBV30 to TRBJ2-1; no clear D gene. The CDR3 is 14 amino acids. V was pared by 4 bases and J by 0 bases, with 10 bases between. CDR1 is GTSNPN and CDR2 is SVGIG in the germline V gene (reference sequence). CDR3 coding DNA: TGTGCCTGGAACTCGGATTACTCCTACAATGAGCAGTTCTTC. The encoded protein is CAWNSDYSYNEQFF.

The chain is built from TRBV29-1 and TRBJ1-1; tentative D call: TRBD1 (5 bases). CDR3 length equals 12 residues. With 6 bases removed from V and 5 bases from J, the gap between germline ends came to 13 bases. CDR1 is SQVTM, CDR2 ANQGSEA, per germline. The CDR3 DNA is TGCAGCGTGTGGGGACGGACTACTGAAGCTTTCTTT. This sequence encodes CSVWGRTTEAFF. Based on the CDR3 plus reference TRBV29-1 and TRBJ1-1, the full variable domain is SAVISQKPSRDICQRGTSLTIQCQVDSQVTMMFWYRQQPGQSLTLIATANQGSEATYESGFVIDKFPISRPNLTFSTLTVSNMSPEDSSIYLCSVWGRTTEAFFGQGTRLTVV.

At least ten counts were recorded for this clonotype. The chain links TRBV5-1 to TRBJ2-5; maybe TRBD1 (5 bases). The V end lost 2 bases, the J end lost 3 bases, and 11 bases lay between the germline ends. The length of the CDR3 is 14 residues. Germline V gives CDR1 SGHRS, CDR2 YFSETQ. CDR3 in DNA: TGCGCCAGCAGCTTAGAACAGGTCGAAGAGACCCAGTACTTC. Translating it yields CASSLEQVEETQYF. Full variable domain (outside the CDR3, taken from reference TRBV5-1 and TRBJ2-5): KAGVTQTPRYLIKTRGQQVTLSCSPISGHRSVSWYQQTPGQGLQFLFEYFSETQRNKGNFPGRFSGRQFSNSRSEMNVSTLELGDSALYLCASSLEQVEETQYFGPGTRLLVL.

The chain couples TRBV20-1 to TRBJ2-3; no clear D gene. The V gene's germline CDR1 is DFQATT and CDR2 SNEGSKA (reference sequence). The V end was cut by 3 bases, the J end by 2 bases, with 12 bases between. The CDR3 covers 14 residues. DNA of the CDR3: TGCAGTGCTAGTGGGGTGGGCCCCACAGATACGCAGTATTTT. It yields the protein CSASGVGPTDTQYF.

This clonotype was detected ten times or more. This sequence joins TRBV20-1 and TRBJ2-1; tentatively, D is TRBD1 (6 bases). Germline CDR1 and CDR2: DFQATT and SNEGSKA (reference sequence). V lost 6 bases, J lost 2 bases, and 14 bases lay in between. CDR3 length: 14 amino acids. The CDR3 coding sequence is TGCAGTGCACCCCCCCAGGGGCCCTACAATGAGCAGTTCTTC. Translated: CSAPPQGPYNEQFF.

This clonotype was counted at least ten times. The CDR3 protein is CASSFGGESQPQHF. CDR3 bases: TGTGCCAGCAGCTTCGGGGGGGAGAGTCAGCCCCAGCATTTT. The chain joins TRBV7-9 to TRBJ1-5; perhaps TRBD1 as D (5 bases). Germline CDR1 reads SEHNR; CDR2 reads FQNEAQ (reference sequence). The CDR3 runs to 14 residues. Trimming removed 3 bases from V and 6 bases from J, with 12 bases in between.

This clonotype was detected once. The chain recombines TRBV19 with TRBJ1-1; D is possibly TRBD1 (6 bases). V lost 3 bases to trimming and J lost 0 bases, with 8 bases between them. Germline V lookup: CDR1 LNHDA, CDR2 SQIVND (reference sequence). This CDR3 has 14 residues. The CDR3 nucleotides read TGTGCCAGTAGTATTGGGGGCATGAACACTGAAGCTTTCTTT. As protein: CASSIGGMNTEAFF. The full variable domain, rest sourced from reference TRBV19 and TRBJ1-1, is DGGITQSPKYLFRKEGQNVTLSCEQNLNHDAMYWYRQDPGQGLRLIYYSQIVNDFQKGDIAEGYSVSREKKESFPLTVTSAQKNPTAFYLCASSIGGMNTEAFFGQGTRLTVV.

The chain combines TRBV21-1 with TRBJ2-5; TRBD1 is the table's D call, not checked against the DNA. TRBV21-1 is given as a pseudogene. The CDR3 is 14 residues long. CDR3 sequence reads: CASSKGRTGETQYF. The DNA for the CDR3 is TGTGCCAGCAGCAAAGGTCGGACAGGAGAGACCCAGTACTTC.

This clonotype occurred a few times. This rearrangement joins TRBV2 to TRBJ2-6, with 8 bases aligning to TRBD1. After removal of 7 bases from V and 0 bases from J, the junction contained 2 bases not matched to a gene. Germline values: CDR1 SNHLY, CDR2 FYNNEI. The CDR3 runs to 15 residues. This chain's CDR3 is CASKDRASGANVLTF. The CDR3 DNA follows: TGTGCCAGCAAGGACAGGGCCTCTGGGGCCAACGTCCTGACTTTC.

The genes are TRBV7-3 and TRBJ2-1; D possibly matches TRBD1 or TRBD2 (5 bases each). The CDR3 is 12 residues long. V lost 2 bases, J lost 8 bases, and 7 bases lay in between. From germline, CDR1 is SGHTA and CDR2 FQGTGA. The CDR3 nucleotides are TGTGCCAGCAGCTTAGAGGGGCATGAGCAGTTCTTC. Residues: CASSLEGHEQFF.

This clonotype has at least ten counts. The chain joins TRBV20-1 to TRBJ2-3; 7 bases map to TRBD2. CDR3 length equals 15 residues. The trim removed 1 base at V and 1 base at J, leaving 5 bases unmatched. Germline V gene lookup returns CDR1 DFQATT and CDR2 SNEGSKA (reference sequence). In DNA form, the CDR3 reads TGCAGTGCTAGAGCGTCTAGCGGACGCACAGATACGCAGTATTTT. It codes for CSARASSGRTDTQYF.

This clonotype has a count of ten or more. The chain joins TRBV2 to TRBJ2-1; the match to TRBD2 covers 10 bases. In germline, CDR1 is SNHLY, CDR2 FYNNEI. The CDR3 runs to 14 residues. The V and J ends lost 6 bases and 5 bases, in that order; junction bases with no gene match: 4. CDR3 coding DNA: TGTGCCAGCAGGGGGACTAGCGTTCACAATGAGCAGTTCTTC. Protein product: CASRGTSVHNEQFF.

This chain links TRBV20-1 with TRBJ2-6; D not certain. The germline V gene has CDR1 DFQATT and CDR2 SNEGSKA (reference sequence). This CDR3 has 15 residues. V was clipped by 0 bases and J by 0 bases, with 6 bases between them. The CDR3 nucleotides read TGCAGTGCTAGAGATCTACACTCTGGGGCCAACGTCCTGACTTTC. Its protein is CSARDLHSGANVLTF.

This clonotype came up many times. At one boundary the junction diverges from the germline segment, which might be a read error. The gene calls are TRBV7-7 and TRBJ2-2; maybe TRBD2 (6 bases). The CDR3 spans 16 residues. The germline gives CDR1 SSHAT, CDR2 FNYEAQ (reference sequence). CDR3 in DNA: TGTGCTAGCACCCGAGCCGGGGGATCCTACACCGGGGAGCTGTTTTTT. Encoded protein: CASTRAGGSYTGELFF.

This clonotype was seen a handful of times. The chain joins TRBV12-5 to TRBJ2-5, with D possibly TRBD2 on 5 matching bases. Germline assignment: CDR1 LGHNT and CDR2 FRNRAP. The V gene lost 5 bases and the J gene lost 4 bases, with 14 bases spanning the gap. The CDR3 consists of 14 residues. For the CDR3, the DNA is TGTGCTAGTGGTCGGGGTGAGGTAGGAGAGACCCAGTACTTC. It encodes CASGRGEVGETQYF.

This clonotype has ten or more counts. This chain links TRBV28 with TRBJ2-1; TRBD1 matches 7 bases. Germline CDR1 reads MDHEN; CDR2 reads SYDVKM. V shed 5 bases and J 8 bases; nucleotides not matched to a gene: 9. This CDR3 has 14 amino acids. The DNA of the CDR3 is TGTGCCAGCAGTGCCCGGGACAGTATTTATGAGCAGTTCTTC. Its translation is CASSARDSIYEQFF.

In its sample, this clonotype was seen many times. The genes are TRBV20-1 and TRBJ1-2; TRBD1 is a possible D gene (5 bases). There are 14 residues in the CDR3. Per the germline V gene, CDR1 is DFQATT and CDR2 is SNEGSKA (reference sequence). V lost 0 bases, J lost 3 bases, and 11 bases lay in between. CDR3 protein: CSARDPQGYYGYTF. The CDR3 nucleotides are TGCAGTGCTAGAGATCCCCAGGGTTACTATGGCTACACCTTC.

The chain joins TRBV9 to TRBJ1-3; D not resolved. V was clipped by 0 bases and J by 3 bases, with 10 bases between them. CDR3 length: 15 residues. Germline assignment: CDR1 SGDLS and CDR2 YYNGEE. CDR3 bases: TGTGCCAGCAGCGTAGAAGGACGTTTTGGAAACACCATATATTTT. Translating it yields CASSVEGRFGNTIYF.